This T cell receptor beta chain was recorded in a study of T cells in Graves' hyperthyroidism and ophthalmopathy. Whole-study findings and limits: Model predictions of ophthalmopathy came a median approximately 6 months before onset. Also found in blood were most expanded thyroid clonotypes above 0.001.

The TCR beta CDR3 regions underwent amplification using RNA transcripts as the source. First-round RT-PCR with HTBI primers amplified the TCR CDR3 region. TCRdb passed the multiplex PCR reads through MiXCR, listing each CDR3 protein once. The repertoire consists of around 300,000 distinct CDR3 sequences, with roughly 13% occurring once and the leading ten covering roughly 7.9%. When ophthalmopathy did not progress within 18 months, Graves' hyperthyroidism was considered stable. Using 9.5 to 10 ml of fresh peripheral blood, PBMCs were prepared. Trimming cost V 5 bases and J 7 bases; bases outside gene matches: 22. The germline V gene has CDR1 SGHDT and CDR2 YYEEEE. CDR3 length: 19 residues. There are a few counts of this clonotype. Its cognate antigen is unknown.

Sequenced input: blood. This sequence originates from a woman in her forties with Graves' hyperthyroidism. This rearrangement joins TRBV5-6 to TRBJ2-1; the match to TRBD2 covers 9 bases. CDR3: CASRPLTAGGTWGKNEQFF. For the CDR3, the DNA is TGTGCCAGCAGGCCGTTGACAGCGGGAGGTACCTGGGGAAAAAATGAGCAGTTCTTC. Full variable domain (rest looked up from reference TRBV5-6 and TRBJ2-1): DAGVTQSPTHLIKTRGQQVTLRCSPKSGHDTVSWYQQALGQGPQFIFQYYEEEERQRGNFPDRFSGHQFPNYSSELNVNALLLGDSALYLCASRPLTAGGTWGKNEQFFGPGTRLTVL.